Each of the 26 T cell receptor beta chains below was sequenced from the same sample in a study of T cell repertoires in cytomegalovirus infection. No antigen is known for these receptors. TCRdb recomputed calls from the reads with MiXCR, one row per CDR3 protein. The sample consists of 900,000 to 950,000 distinct CDR3 sequences, roughly 30% of them appearing once. Sequencing was performed on cultured CD8+ T cells from PBMCs, taken from culture after CMV antigen stimulation. The receptors come from a human donor in good health (CMV status not recorded). Some clones in this sample may be carry-over from other donors' samples.

Details on this clonotype: Lacking the conserved final phenylalanine or tryptophan, this CDR3 likely reflects a read error. V and J are TRBV12-3 or TRBV12-4 and TRBJ1-2; D unclear. There are 15 residues in the CDR3. The V and J ends lost 1 base and 4 bases respectively, with 13 bases between them. The CDR3 here is CASSLGRARVYGYTL. The DNA of the CDR3 is TGTGCCAGCAGTTTAGGGAGGGCTCGGGTCTATGGCTACACCCTC.

This rearrangement joins TRBV9 to TRBJ1-3; D is perhaps TRBD1 (6 bases). Germline V gives CDR1 SGDLS, CDR2 YYNGEE. The V and J ends lost 3 bases and 0 bases respectively, with 10 bases between them. The CDR3 length is 15 residues. The CDR3: CASSGWDNSGNTIYF. CDR3 nucleotides: TGTGCCAGCAGCGGATGGGACAACTCTGGAAACACCATATATTTT. The full variable domain, with the rest looked up from reference TRBV9 and TRBJ1-3, is DSGVTQTPKHLITATGQRVTLRCSPRSGDLSVYWYQQSLDQGLQFLIQYYNGEERAKGNILERFSAQQFPDLHSELNLSSLELGDSALYFCASSGWDNSGNTIYFGEGSWLTVV.

This chain links TRBV12-3 or TRBV12-4 with TRBJ2-3, with D uncertain. The CDR3 sequence is 15 residues long. The CDR3 is CGEAEQEVNTDTQYF. Written as DNA, the CDR3 is TGTGGAGAGGCAGAACAAGAGGTAAACACAGATACGCAGTATTTT.

The rearrangement joins TRBV6-2 or TRBV6-3 to TRBJ2-1; D is ambiguous. CDR3 size: 14 residues. Per germline, CDR1 MNHEY and CDR2 SVGEGT. Trimming shortened V by 0 bases and J by 9 bases, and 12 bases separated the two germline ends. The CDR3 DNA reads as TGTGCCAGCAGTTACTCTAGGCAGATTGGTGAGCAGTTCTTC. As protein: CASSYSRQIGEQFF.

This clonotype was observed at least ten times. V and J are TRBV5-6 and TRBJ1-6; 9 bases map to TRBD1. Trimming took 5 bases from V and 8 from J; bases not matched to a gene: 5. This CDR3 is 14 amino acids long. Germline loops: CDR1 SGHDT, CDR2 YYEEEE. In DNA form, the CDR3 reads TGTGCCAGCAGTTTAGGGACAGGGTATTCACCCCTCCACTTT. It specifies CASSLGTGYSPLHF. Together with reference TRBV5-6 and TRBJ1-6, the CDR3 gives the full variable domain: DAGVTQSPTHLIKTRGQQVTLRCSPKSGHDTVSWYQQALGQGPQFIFQYYEEEERQRGNFPDRFSGHQFPNYSSELNVNALLLGDSALYLCASSLGTGYSPLHFGNGTRLTVT.

This chain joins TRBV2 and TRBJ1-2; 7 positions match TRBD1. CDR3 length: 17 amino acids. Germline CDR1 and CDR2: SNHLY and FYNNEI. V dropped 8 bases and J dropped 4; count of bases not matched to a gene: 19. CDR3 in DNA: TGTGCCAGCCTCGGCGAACAGCATACTGACAGGGCCTATGGCTACACCTTC. It translates to CASLGEQHTDRAYGYTF.

The chain joins TRBV6-2 or TRBV6-3 to TRBJ2-7; D perhaps matches TRBD2 (5 bases). The V end was cut by 2 bases, the J end by 6 bases, with 8 bases between. Germline V lookup: CDR1 MNHEY, CDR2 SVGEGT. The CDR3 is 12 amino acids. CDR3: CASSYLGVEQYV. In DNA, the CDR3 is TGTGCCAGCAGTTACCTGGGAGTCGAGCAGTACGTC.

This clonotype has more than one count but fewer than ten. The chain employs TRBV6-8 and TRBJ2-5; D gene unclear. The germline CDR1 and CDR2 sequences are MNHGY and SAAAGT. The germline V and J ends were trimmed by 0 bases and 5 bases, with 16 bases remaining between them. This CDR3 contains 16 residues. The CDR3 nucleotides read TGTGCCAGCAGTTACTCGGAATGGAACAGTTTGGAGACCCAGTACTTC. Amino acid sequence: CASSYSEWNSLETQYF.

Judged by abundance, this clonotype is medium-sized. This sequence joins TRBV7-9 and TRBJ1-4, with no clear D. Germline V gives CDR1 SEHNR, CDR2 FQNEAQ (reference sequence). V lost 1 base, J lost 10 bases, and 13 bases lay in between. CDR3 length equals 14 residues. The CDR3 spells CASSLVGGMGKLFF. The CDR3 coding sequence is TGTGCCAGCAGCTTAGTCGGCGGCATGGGAAAACTGTTTTTT.

The chain couples TRBV20-1 to TRBJ1-2; D is uncertain. The CDR3 contains 14 residues. V was cut by 1 base and J by 6 bases, with 15 bases left in between. Germline V CDR1 and CDR2: DFQATT, SNEGSKA (reference sequence). The CDR3 spells CSARVAQYFDGYTF. CDR3 in DNA: TGCAGTGCTAGAGTGGCCCAATATTTCGATGGCTACACCTTC.

V usage is TRBV6-5 and J usage is TRBJ1-1; possibly TRBD1 for D (5 bases). The V gene lost 2 bases and the J gene lost 5 bases, with 12 bases spanning the gap. The length of the CDR3 is 14 residues. Germline V lookup: CDR1 MNHEY, CDR2 SVGAGI. The CDR3 reads CASSYDSGATEAFF. Written as DNA, the CDR3 is TGTGCCAGCAGTTACGACAGCGGGGCAACTGAAGCTTTCTTT.

This chain uses TRBV13 with TRBJ1-5; 8 bases map to TRBD1. The CDR3 is made up of 17 amino acids. From germline, CDR1 is PRHDT and CDR2 FYEKMQ (reference sequence). Trimming removed 5 bases from V and 6 bases from J; junction bases left unmatched: 15. CDR3 in DNA: TGTGCCAGCAGCATACAGGGGGGAAGATTGGACTCTCAGCCCCAGCATTTT. It is translated as CASSIQGGRLDSQPQHF. The full variable domain, its missing parts supplied by reference TRBV13 and TRBJ1-5, is AAGVIQSPRHLIKEKRETATLKCYPIPRHDTVYWYQQGPGQDPQFLISFYEKMQSDKGSIPDRFSAQQFSDYHSELNMSSLELGDSALYFCASSIQGGRLDSQPQHFGDGTRLSIL.

This clonotype has only a few counts. V usage is TRBV5-1 and J usage is TRBJ2-3; 7 bases match TRBD1. In germline, CDR1 is SGHRS, CDR2 YFSETQ. V gave up 4 bases and J gave up 3 bases; unmatched junction bases: 17. The CDR3 runs to 18 residues. CDR3 sequence reads: CASSQIGTEEPWTDTQYF. For the CDR3, the DNA is TGCGCCAGCAGCCAGATCGGGACAGAAGAACCTTGGACAGATACGCAGTATTTT.

This clonotype was detected once. The germline gene is not matched at one end of the junction; a read error may be the cause. V usage is TRBV7-9 and J usage is TRBJ1-2, with 9 nucleotides matching TRBD1. This CDR3 is built from 15 residues. Looked up from germline, CDR1 is SEHNR and CDR2 is FQNEAQ (reference sequence). The CDR3 spells CASSLARDRDGGCTF. CDR3 sequence (DNA): TGTGCCAGCAGCTTAGCCCGGGACAGGGATGGAGGCTGCACCTTC.

The rearrangement links TRBV9 to TRBJ1-1, with D unclear. V gave up 4 bases and J gave up 2 bases, with 15 bases separating them. CDR3 length equals 15 residues. CDR1 and CDR2 from the germline V gene are SGDLS and YYNGEE. CDR3 DNA: TGTGCCAGCAGCATAGAAGGAGAACTCAACACTGAAGCTTTCTTT. It yields the protein CASSIEGELNTEAFF.

The rearrangement links TRBV7-9 to TRBJ1-4; D may be TRBD1 (5 bases). Germline CDR1 and CDR2: SEHNR and FQNEAQ (reference sequence). V dropped 4 bases and J dropped 2 bases, with 14 bases sitting between them. The CDR3 has 16 amino acids. In DNA, the CDR3 is TGTGCCAGCAGCTCGGACAAGAAGGGGACTAATGAAAAACTGTTTTTT. Encoded protein: CASSSDKKGTNEKLFF. Combining the CDR3 with reference TRBV7-9 and TRBJ1-4 gives the whole variable domain DTGVSQNPRHKITKRGQNVTFRCDPISEHNRLYWYRQTLGQGPEFLTYFQNEAQLEKSRLLSDRFSAERPKGSFSTLEIQRTEQGDSAMYLCASSSDKKGTNEKLFFGSGTQLSVL.

The chain couples TRBV25-1 to TRBJ1-5; 10 nucleotides agree with TRBD1. There are 15 residues in the CDR3. Trimming took 5 bases from V and 4 from J; bases not matched to a gene: 5. Per the germline V gene, CDR1 is MGHDK and CDR2 is SYGVNS. CDR3 DNA: TGTGCCAGCAGTCCGACGGGACAGGGGAATCAGCCCCAGCATTTT. Translation gives CASSPTGQGNQPQHF. The whole variable domain, filled in from reference TRBV25-1 and TRBJ1-5, reads EADIYQTPRYLVIGTGKKITLECSQTMGHDKMYWYQQDPGMELHLIHYSYGVNSTEKGDLSSESTVSRIRTEHFPLTLESARPSHTSQYLCASSPTGQGNQPQHFGDGTRLSIL.

This clonotype occurred a few times. The chain combines TRBV27 with TRBJ2-6; 8 positions agree with TRBD1. V trimming: 5 bases; J trimming: 0 bases; junction bases outside the gene matches: 12. The length of the CDR3 is 19 residues. Per the germline V gene, CDR1 is MNHEY and CDR2 is SMNVEV (reference sequence). CDR3 DNA sequence: TGTGCCAGCAGTCCTCTCGGACAGGGCTGGAACTCTGGGGCCAACGTCCTGACTTTC. Its protein product is CASSPLGQGWNSGANVLTF. The whole variable domain, filled in from reference TRBV27 and TRBJ2-6, reads EAQVTQNPRYLITVTGKKLTVTCSQNMNHEYMSWYRQDPGLGLRQIYYSMNVEVTDKGDVPEGYKVSRKEKRNFPLILESPSPNQTSLYFCASSPLGQGWNSGANVLTFGAGSRLTVL.

This chain uses TRBV12-3 or TRBV12-4 with TRBJ1-5; no clear D. CDR3 size: 14 residues. V was pared by 3 bases and J by 9 bases, with 15 bases between. The CDR3 DNA follows: TGTGCCAGCAGTTTCCGCCCCGGAGGGTCGCCCCAGCATTTT. Encoded protein: CASSFRPGGSPQHF.

The chain's CDR3 is CASSTGLPDTEAFF. Here the CDR3 DNA reads TGTGCCAGCAGTACCGGACTTCCCGACACTGAAGCTTTCTTT. The chain uses TRBV27 and TRBJ1-1; D gene unclear. The CDR3 loop spans 14 amino acids. Germline V CDR1 and CDR2: MNHEY, SMNVEV (reference sequence). V shed 5 bases and J shed 3 bases, with 13 bases lying between them.

This rearrangement joins TRBV7-3 to TRBJ2-2, with TRBD2 matching 9 bases. V trimming: 2 bases; J trimming: 7 bases; junction bases outside the gene matches: 8. The germline V gene encodes CDR1 SGHTA and CDR2 FQGTGA. The CDR3 runs to 16 residues. The DNA of the CDR3 is TGTGCCAGCAGCTTAGATGTCGCGGGGGGGCACGGGGAGCTGTTTTTT. It specifies CASSLDVAGGHGELFF.

Only a few counts were recorded for this clonotype. J is TRBJ1-6 and V is TRBV5-8; possible D gene TRBD1, 5 bases. CDR3 length: 14 residues. Germline CDR1 and CDR2: SGHTS and YDEGEE. V dropped 2 bases and J dropped 9 bases, with 12 bases sitting between them. The CDR3 DNA reads as TGTGCCAGCAGCTTCGGGGGTCATGGTTCACCCCTCCACTTT. Translating it yields CASSFGGHGSPLHF. The variable domain in full, with the rest retrieved from reference TRBV5-8 and TRBJ1-6, is EAGVTQSPTHLIKTRGQQATLRCSPISGHTSVYWYQQALGLGLQFLLWYDEGEERNRGNFPPRFSGRQFPNYSSELNVNALELEDSALYLCASSFGGHGSPLHFGNGTRLTVT.

V is TRBV20-1 and J is TRBJ2-1; D not resolved. The CDR3 covers 15 residues. The V end was cut by 1 base, the J end by 2 bases, with 12 bases between. Germline CDR1 and CDR2: DFQATT and SNEGSKA (reference sequence). Here the CDR3 DNA reads TGCAGTGCTAGAGCCACGGGCCGTACCTACAATGAGCAGTTCTTC. Translated, it gives CSARATGRTYNEQFF.

This clonotype has just a few counts. This chain uses TRBV6-1 with TRBJ2-2; TRBD2 agrees at 10 bases. This CDR3 is built from 15 residues. Germline values: CDR1 MNHNS, CDR2 SASEGT. After removal of 7 bases from V and 7 bases from J, the junction contained 9 bases not matched to a gene. CDR3 sequence: CASTPGTSVSGELFF. DNA for the CDR3: TGTGCCAGCACCCCTGGGACTAGCGTTAGCGGGGAGCTGTTTTTT.

In this sample, this clonotype turned up many times. The chain links TRBV7-6 to TRBJ2-7; D may be TRBD2 (5 bases). This CDR3 has 15 residues. The V end lost 1 base, the J end lost 0 bases, and 10 bases lay between the germline ends. CDR1 is SGHVS, CDR2 FNYEAQ, per germline. The CDR3 here is CASSLEAGSSYEQYF. In nucleotides, the CDR3 is TGTGCCAGCAGCTTAGAGGCTGGGAGCTCCTACGAGCAGTACTTC.

There are many counts of this clonotype. V is TRBV5-5 and J is TRBJ1-5; TRBD1 agrees at 10 bases. The CDR3 extends over 17 amino acids. With V trimmed by 2 bases and J by 1 base, 6 bases remained unmatched. Germline V gives CDR1 SGHKS, CDR2 YYEKEE (reference sequence). DNA for the CDR3: TGTGCCAGCAGCTTTGAACCGGGACAGGGGAGCAATCAGCCCCAGCATTTT. Its protein is CASSFEPGQGSNQPQHF.